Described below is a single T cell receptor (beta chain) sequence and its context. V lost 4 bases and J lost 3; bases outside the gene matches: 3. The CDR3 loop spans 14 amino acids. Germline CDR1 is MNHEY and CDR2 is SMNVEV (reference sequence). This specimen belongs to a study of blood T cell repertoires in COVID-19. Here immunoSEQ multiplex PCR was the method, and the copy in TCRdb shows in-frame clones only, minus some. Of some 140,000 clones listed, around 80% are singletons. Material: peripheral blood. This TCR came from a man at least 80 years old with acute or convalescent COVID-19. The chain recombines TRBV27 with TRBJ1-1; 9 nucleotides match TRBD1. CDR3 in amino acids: CASSSQGAHTEAFF. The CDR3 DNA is TGTGCCAGCAGTTCACAGGGGGCTCACACTGAAGCTTTCTTT.